Sequencing of this T cell receptor (beta chain) was carried out in a study of cytomegalovirus exposure and HLA in healthy donors. The wider study: The approximately 120 million unique TCR beta sequences, from roughly 170 million T cells, were found by an earlier analysis. Among the 400 or so donors who were genotyped, about 86% fell in the genetic ancestry cluster that is associated with self-reported Caucasian donors.

13 Jbeta primers and 60 Vbeta primers were used for the PCR. Some clones are missing from TCRdb's copy, which holds only in-frame ones; the method was immunoSEQ multiplex PCR. This sample has about 98,000 clones, with around three quarters found just once. Remarks on this clone: Its antigen is still unknown.

Each donor was nominally healthy when sampled (though unrecorded immune exposures were likely). This CDR3 is 18 amino acids long. V was cut by 6 bases and J by 2 bases, with 25 bases left in between. The germline V gene has CDR1 LNHDA and CDR2 SQIVND (reference sequence). Study conclusions and caveats: Based on reports, TCR beta sequences accurately predicted HLA-A and HLA-B alleles for most subjects.

The sample consisted of PBMCs. V usage is TRBV19 and J usage is TRBJ1-2; D perhaps matches TRBD1 (5 bases). This TCR came from a human donor in good health. The CDR3 reads CASRWPKGKTLSNYGYTF. The CDR3 region has the DNA TGTGCCAGTAGATGGCCGAAGGGGAAGACATTGTCGAACTATGGCTACACCTTC.